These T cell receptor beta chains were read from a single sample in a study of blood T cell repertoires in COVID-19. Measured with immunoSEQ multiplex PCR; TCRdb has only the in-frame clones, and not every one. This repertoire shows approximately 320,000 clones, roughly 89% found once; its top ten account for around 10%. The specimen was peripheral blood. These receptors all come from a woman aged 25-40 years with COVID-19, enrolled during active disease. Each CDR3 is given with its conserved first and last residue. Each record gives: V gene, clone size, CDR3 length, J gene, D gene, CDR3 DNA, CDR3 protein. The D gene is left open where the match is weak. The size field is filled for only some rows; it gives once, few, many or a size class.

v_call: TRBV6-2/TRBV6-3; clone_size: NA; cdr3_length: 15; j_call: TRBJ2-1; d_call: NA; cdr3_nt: TGTGCCAGCAGCCGTCGGGGCGGGGTCTTTAATGAGCAGTTCTTC; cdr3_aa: CASSRRGGVFNEQFF
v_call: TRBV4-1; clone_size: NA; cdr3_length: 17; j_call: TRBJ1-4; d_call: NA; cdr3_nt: TGCGCCAGCAGCCGGGTCGCCTCAGGGATCGGTGGCGAAAAACTGTTTTTT; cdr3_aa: CASSRVASGIGGEKLFF
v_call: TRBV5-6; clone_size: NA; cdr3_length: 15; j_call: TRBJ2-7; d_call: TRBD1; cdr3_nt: TGTGCCAGCAGCTGGGGGACAGGGCTACGCTACGAGCAGTACTTC; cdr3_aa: CASSWGTGLRYEQYF
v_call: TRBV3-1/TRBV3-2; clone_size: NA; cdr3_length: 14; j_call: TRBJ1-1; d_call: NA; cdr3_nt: TGTGCCAGCAGCCTCCGCGGTCTCCCCACTGAAGCTTTCTTT; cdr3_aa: CASSLRGLPTEAFF
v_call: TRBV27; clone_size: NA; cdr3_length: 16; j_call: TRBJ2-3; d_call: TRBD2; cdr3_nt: TGTGCCAGCAGTTTATCGGGGACTAGGGGGAAGAATCCGCAGTATTTT; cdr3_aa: CASSLSGTRGKNPQYF
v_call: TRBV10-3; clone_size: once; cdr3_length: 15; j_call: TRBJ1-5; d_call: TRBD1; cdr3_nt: TGTGCCATCAGTGAGACAGGGGCTAGCAATCAGCCCCAGCATTTT; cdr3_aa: CAISETGASNQPQHF
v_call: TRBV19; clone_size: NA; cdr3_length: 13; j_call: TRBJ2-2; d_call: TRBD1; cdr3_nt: TGTGCCAGCAAGGACAGGGACACCGGGGAGCTGTTTTTT; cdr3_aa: CASKDRDTGELFF
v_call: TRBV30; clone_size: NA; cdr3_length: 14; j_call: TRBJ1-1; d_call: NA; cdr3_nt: TGTGCCTGGAAAGGTCTAGCTACCGCGTTTGAAGCTTTCTTT; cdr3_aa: CAWKGLATAFEAFF
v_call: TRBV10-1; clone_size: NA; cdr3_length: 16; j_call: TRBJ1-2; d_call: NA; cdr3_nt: TGCGCCAGCAGTGAGGATCGTCGCGGCAGGGGAATTGGCTACACCTTC; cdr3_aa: CASSEDRRGRGIGYTF
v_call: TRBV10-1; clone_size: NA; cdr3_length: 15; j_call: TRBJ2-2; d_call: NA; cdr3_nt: TGCGCCAGCAGTGAGGACACAGGGAGGGCCGGGGAGCTGTTTTTT; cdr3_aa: CASSEDTGRAGELFF
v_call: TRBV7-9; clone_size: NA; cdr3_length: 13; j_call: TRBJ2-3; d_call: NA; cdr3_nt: TGTGCCAGCACTCTAAGTAGCACAGATACGCAGTATTTT; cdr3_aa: CASTLSSTDTQYF
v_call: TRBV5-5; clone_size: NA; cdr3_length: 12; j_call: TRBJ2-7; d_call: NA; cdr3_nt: TGTGCCAGCAGCCCGACGGGCTACGAGCAGTACTTC; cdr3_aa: CASSPTGYEQYF
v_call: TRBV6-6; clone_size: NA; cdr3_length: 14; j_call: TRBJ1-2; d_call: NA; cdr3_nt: TGTGCCAGCAGTTTAGTGCAGGGGAGCTATGGCTACACCTTC; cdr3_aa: CASSLVQGSYGYTF
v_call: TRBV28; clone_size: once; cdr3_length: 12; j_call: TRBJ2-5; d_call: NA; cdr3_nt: TGTGCCAGCAGTTTAGGAGGGGGCACCCAGTACTTC; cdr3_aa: CASSLGGGTQYF
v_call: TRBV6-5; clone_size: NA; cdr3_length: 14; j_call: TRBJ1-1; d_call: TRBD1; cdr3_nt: TGTGCCAGCAGTTACACGGGACAGGGAGCAGAAGCTTTCTTT; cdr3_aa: CASSYTGQGAEAFF
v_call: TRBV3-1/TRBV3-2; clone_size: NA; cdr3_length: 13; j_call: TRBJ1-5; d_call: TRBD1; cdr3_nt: TGTGCCAGCAGCGGGGACAGCCATCAGCCCCAGCATTTT; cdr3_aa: CASSGDSHQPQHF
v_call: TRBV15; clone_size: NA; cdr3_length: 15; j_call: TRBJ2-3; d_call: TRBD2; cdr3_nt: TGTGCCACCAGCATGGTTGGTAGCGGGAGGGATACGCAGTATTTT; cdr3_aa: CATSMVGSGRDTQYF
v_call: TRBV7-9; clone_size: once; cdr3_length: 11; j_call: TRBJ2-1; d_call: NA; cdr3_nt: TGTGCCAGCAGCCATCAGGGTGAGCAGTTCTTC; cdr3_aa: CASSHQGEQFF
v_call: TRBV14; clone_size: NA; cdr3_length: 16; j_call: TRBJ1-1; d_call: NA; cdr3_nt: TGTGCCAGCAGCCATGAGCGGATGCGATTTTGGACTGAAGCTTTCTTT; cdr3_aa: CASSHERMRFWTEAFF
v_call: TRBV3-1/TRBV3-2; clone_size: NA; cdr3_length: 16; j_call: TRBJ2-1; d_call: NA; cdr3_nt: TGTGCCAGCAGCCAAGATGGGGGGGGCCCCTACAATGAGCAGTTCTTC; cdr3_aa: CASSQDGGGPYNEQFF
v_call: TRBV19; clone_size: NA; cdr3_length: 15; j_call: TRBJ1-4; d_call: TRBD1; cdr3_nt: TGTGCCAGTAGTTTGGGACAGGGGGCTGATGAAAAACTGTTTTTT; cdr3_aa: CASSLGQGADEKLFF
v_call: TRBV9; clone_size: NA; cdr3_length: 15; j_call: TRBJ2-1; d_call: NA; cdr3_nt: TGTGCCAGCAGCGTAGCCCCGAGCTCCTACAATGAGCAGTTCTTC; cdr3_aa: CASSVAPSSYNEQFF
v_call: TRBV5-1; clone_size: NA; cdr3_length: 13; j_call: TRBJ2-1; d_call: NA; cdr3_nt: TGCGCCAGCAGCCCGCGACAGGACAATGAGCAGTTCTTC; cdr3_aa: CASSPRQDNEQFF
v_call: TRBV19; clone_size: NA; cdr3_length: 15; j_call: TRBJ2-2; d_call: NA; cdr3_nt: TGTGCCAGTAGTATAAGACTAGCGAACACCGGGGAGCTGTTTTTT; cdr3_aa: CASSIRLANTGELFF
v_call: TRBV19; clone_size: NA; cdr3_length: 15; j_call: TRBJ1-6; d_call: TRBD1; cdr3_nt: TGTGCCAGTAGTACGGGACAGGTCAATAATTCACCCCTCCACTTT; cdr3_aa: CASSTGQVNNSPLHF
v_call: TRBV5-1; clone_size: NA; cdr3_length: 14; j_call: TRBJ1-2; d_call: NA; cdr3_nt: TGCGCCAGCAGCTGGGATTCACAGGGTTGGGGCTACACCTTC; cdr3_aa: CASSWDSQGWGYTF
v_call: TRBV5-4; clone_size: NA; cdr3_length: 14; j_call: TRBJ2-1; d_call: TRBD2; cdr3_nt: TGTGCCAGCAGTCGGGACCCCCTCGGGGGGGAGCAGTTCTTC; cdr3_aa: CASSRDPLGGEQFF
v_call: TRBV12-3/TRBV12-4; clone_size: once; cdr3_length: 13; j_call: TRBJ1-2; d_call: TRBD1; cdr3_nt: TGTGCCAGCAGTTCCACAGGGGTCTATGGCTACACCTTC; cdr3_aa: CASSSTGVYGYTF
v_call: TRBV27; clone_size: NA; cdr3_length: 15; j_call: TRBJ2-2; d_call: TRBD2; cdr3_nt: TGTGCCAGCAGGGAGCGGGGGGGGAACACCGGGGAGCTGTTTTTT; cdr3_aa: CASRERGGNTGELFF
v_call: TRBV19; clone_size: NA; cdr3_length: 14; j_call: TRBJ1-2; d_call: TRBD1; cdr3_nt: TGTGCCAGCAGGGAACAGGGGGCGGATCGTGGCTACACCTTC; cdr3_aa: CASREQGADRGYTF
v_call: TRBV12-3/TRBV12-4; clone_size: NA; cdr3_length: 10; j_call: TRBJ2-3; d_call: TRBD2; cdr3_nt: TGTGCCAGCTCGAGCGGGGCGCAGTATTTT; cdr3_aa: CASSSGAQYF
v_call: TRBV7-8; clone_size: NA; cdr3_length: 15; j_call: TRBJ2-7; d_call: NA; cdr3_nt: TGTGCCAGCAGCTTAGGAGCAGGGTTGCCCCCCGAGCAGTACTTC; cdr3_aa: CASSLGAGLPPEQYF
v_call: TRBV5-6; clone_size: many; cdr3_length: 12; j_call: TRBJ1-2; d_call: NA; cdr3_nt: TGTGCCAGCAGTGAGCATTATTCTGGCTACACCTTC; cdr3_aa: CASSEHYSGYTF
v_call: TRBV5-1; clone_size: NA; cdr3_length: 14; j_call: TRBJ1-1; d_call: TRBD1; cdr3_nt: TGCGCCAGCAGCCTGGATGGACAGGCTGCTGAAGCTTTCTTT; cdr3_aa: CASSLDGQAAEAFF
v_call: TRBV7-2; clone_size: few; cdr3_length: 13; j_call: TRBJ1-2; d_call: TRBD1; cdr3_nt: TGTGCCAGCAGCTCACAGGGGGTCTATGGCTACACCTTC; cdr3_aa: CASSSQGVYGYTF
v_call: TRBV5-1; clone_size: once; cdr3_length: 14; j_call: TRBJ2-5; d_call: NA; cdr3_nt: TGCGCCAGCAGTGTTCAGGGTAGGGAAGAGACCCAGTACTTC; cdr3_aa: CASSVQGREETQYF
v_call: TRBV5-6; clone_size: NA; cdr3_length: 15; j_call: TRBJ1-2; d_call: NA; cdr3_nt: TGTGCCAGCAGCTTGGAGTCAGGGGACTATTATGGCTACACCTTC; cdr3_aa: CASSLESGDYYGYTF
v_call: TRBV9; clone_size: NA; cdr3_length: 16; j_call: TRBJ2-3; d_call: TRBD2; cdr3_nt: TGTGCCAGCAGCGTAGAGGGACTAGCGGGGCTTGGTACGCAGTATTTT; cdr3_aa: CASSVEGLAGLGTQYF
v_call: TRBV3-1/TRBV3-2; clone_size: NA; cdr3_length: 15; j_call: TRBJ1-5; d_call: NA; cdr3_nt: TGTGCCAGCAGCCAACAGTTTACCAGCAATCAGCCCCAGCATTTT; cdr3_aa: CASSQQFTSNQPQHF
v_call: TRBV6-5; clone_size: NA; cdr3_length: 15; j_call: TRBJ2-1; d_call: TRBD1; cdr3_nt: TGTGCCAGCAGTTACTCGAACAGGGGAGCCAATGAGCAGTTCTTC; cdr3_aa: CASSYSNRGANEQFF
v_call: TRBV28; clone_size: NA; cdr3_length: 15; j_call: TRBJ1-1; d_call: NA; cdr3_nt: TGTGCCAGCAGTTTCCAGGGCGCAGGAAACACTGAAGCTTTCTTT; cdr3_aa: CASSFQGAGNTEAFF
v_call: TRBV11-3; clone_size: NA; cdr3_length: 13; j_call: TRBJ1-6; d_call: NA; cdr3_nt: TGTGCCAGCAGCTTTGGAGAAAATTCACCCCTCCACTTT; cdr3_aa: CASSFGENSPLHF
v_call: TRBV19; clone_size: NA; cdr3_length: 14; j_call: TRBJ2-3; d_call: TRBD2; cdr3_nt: TGTGCCAGTGGACGGGGGGGCGGGACAGATACGCAGTATTTT; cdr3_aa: CASGRGGGTDTQYF
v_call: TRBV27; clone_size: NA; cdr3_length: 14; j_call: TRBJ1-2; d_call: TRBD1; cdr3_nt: TGTGCCAGCAGCTTTACAGGGGGGGCCTATGGCTACACCTTC; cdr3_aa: CASSFTGGAYGYTF
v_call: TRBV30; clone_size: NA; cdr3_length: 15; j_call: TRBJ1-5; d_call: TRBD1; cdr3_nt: TGTGCCTGGAGTGCAGACAGGGGGCTAGGTCAGCCCCAGCATTTT; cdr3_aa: CAWSADRGLGQPQHF
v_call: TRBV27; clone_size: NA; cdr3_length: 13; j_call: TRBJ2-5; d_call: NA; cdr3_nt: TGTGCCAGCAGTCCCGGGACAAGAGAGACCCAGTACTTC; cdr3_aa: CASSPGTRETQYF
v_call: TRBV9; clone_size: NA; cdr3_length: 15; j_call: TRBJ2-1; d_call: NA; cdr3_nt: TGTGCCAGCAGCGTAGGTGGCGGGGAATACAATGAGCAGTTCTTC; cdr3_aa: CASSVGGGEYNEQFF
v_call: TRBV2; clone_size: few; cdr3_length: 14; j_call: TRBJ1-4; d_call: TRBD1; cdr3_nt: TGTGCCAGCAGTGATGGACAGGGTAACGAAAAACTGTTTTTT; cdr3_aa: CASSDGQGNEKLFF
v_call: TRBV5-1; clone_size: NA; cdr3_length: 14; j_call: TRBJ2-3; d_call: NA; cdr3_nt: TGCGCCAGCAGCGGGGGGTCTCCTAGGAATACGCAGTATTTT; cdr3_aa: CASSGGSPRNTQYF
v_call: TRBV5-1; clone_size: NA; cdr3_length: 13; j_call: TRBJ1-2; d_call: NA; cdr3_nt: TGCGCCAGCAGCTTAGCAGAGGTTTATGGCTACACCTTC; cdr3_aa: CASSLAEVYGYTF
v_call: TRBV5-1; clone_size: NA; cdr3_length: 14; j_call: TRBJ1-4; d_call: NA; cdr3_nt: TGCGCCAGCAGCGTCGGAGGGGTTAATGAAAAACTGTTTTTT; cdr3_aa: CASSVGGVNEKLFF